This T cell receptor (beta chain) was obtained from a study of CD8+CD57+ T cells in acquired aplastic anemia. Study context: Yields of DNA that came from sorted CD4+ and CD8+ cells averaged roughly 3.2 ug.

Researchers used genomic DNA as the template to profile TCR beta VDJ and CDR3. MiXCR was run by TCRdb on the reads, yielding one entry per CDR3 protein. Here the sample spans 150,000 to 200,000 distinct CDR3 sequences, 55% to 80% being singletons. Trimming removed 5 bases from V and 0 bases from J; junction bases left unmatched: 7. This CDR3 comprises 16 residues. Sample: sorted CD4+, CD8+, or CD8+CD57+ T cells (not recorded which) from PBMCs. This clonotype was sampled from a human donor in good health. The chain is built from TRBV12-3 or TRBV12-4 and TRBJ2-1, with 7 bases fitting TRBD2. As DNA, the CDR3 is TGTGCCAGCAGTAAGGGAACTAGCGCCTCCTACAATGAGCAGTTCTTC. Translation gives CASSKGTSASYNEQFF.